These T cell receptor beta chains were read from a single sample in a study of radiation and T cells in renal cell carcinoma. TCRdb's copy holds only in-frame clones and misses some; the assay was immunoSEQ multiplex PCR. In the table there are more than 14,000 clones, approximately 60% of which are singletons. The sequencing used tumor tissue, collected from a patient whose treatment was nephrectomy without radiotherapy. The receptors shown here come from a man aged 55 to 70 with renal cell carcinoma. Both conserved end residues are part of each CDR3. Fields, in order: V gene, clone size, J gene, D gene, CDR3 length, CDR3 DNA, CDR3 protein. D genes are given only for firm matches. A clone size is listed for some rows: how often the clone was seen (once, few, many), or a class if it is expanded.

V gene: TRBV5-4; clone size: NA; J gene: TRBJ2-5; D gene: NA; CDR3 length: 12; CDR3 DNA: TGTGCCAGCAGCTTGGTCGAAGAGACCCAGTACTTC; CDR3 protein: CASSLVEETQYF
V gene: TRBV5-6; clone size: once; J gene: TRBJ2-5; D gene: NA; CDR3 length: 15; CDR3 DNA: TGTGCCAGCAGCTTGGTGTGGACAGACCAAGAGACCCAGTACTTC; CDR3 protein: CASSLVWTDQETQYF
V gene: TRBV5-1; clone size: NA; J gene: TRBJ1-1; D gene: NA; CDR3 length: 17; CDR3 DNA: TGCGCCAGCAGCTTGAGTGGCTATGGGCGGGGAGACACTGAAGCTTTCTTT; CDR3 protein: CASSLSGYGRGDTEAFF
V gene: TRBV7-2; clone size: NA; J gene: TRBJ1-2; D gene: TRBD1; CDR3 length: 15; CDR3 DNA: TGTGCCAGCAGCTTATCCACAGGGGGCCGGGGTGGCTACACCTTC; CDR3 protein: CASSLSTGGRGGYTF
V gene: TRBV7-2; clone size: NA; J gene: TRBJ1-3; D gene: NA; CDR3 length: 15; CDR3 DNA: TGTGCCAGCAGCTTACAGGGGACCCCTGGAAACACCATATATTTT; CDR3 protein: CASSLQGTPGNTIYF
V gene: TRBV18; clone size: medium-sized; J gene: TRBJ1-1; D gene: TRBD1; CDR3 length: 15; CDR3 DNA: TGTGCCAGCTCGCCGGGACAGGGGGATTCTACTGAAGCTTTCTTT; CDR3 protein: CASSPGQGDSTEAFF
V gene: TRBV5-1; clone size: NA; J gene: TRBJ2-2; D gene: TRBD1; CDR3 length: 15; CDR3 DNA: TGCGCCAGCAGCCTACAGGGGGCGAACACCGGGGAGCTGTTTTTT; CDR3 protein: CASSLQGANTGELFF
V gene: TRBV5-4; clone size: NA; J gene: TRBJ1-3; D gene: NA; CDR3 length: 17; CDR3 DNA: TGTGCCAGCAGCCCTTCGACGGGGGGCAGGGGTGGAAACACCATATATTTT; CDR3 protein: CASSPSTGGRGGNTIYF
V gene: TRBV7-2; clone size: NA; J gene: TRBJ2-3; D gene: NA; CDR3 length: 17; CDR3 DNA: TGTGCCAGCAGCTTAATGTCGCGAGCGGCTAGCACAGATACGCAGTATTTT; CDR3 protein: CASSLMSRAASTDTQYF
V gene: TRBV29-1; clone size: NA; J gene: TRBJ1-1; D gene: TRBD1; CDR3 length: 13; CDR3 DNA: TGCAGCGGTGGACAGGGGACGGGCACTGAAGCTTTCTTT; CDR3 protein: CSGGQGTGTEAFF
V gene: TRBV6-6; clone size: NA; J gene: TRBJ2-5; D gene: TRBD2; CDR3 length: 16; CDR3 DNA: TGTGCCAGCAGACCCACTAGCGGGAGCCACCAAGAGACCCAGTACTTC; CDR3 protein: CASRPTSGSHQETQYF
V gene: TRBV28; clone size: NA; J gene: TRBJ1-1; D gene: NA; CDR3 length: 15; CDR3 DNA: TGTGCCAGCAGTTTTTTGAAAGGGCGGAACACTGAAGCTTTCTTT; CDR3 protein: CASSFLKGRNTEAFF
V gene: TRBV5-1; clone size: once; J gene: TRBJ2-3; D gene: TRBD2; CDR3 length: 15; CDR3 DNA: TGCGCCAGCAGCTTCGGAAGCGGGGGCACAGATACGCAGTATTTT; CDR3 protein: CASSFGSGGTDTQYF
V gene: TRBV20-1; clone size: few; J gene: TRBJ2-2; D gene: NA; CDR3 length: 11; CDR3 DNA: TGCAGTGCTAGAGGGGTCGGGGAGCTGTTTTTT; CDR3 protein: CSARGVGELFF
V gene: TRBV6-5; clone size: NA; J gene: TRBJ1-2; D gene: NA; CDR3 length: 15; CDR3 DNA: TGTGCCAGCAGTCCCTCCAGTACAAACCTCAATGGCTACACCTTC; CDR3 protein: CASSPSSTNLNGYTF
V gene: TRBV13; clone size: NA; J gene: TRBJ1-3; D gene: NA; CDR3 length: 15; CDR3 DNA: TGTGCCAGCAGCCTCGACTCATCCTCTGGAAACACCATATATTTT; CDR3 protein: CASSLDSSSGNTIYF
V gene: TRBV15; clone size: NA; J gene: TRBJ2-3; D gene: NA; CDR3 length: 14; CDR3 DNA: TGTGCCACCAGCAGAGGTATTGGACGGGATACGCAGTATTTT; CDR3 protein: CATSRGIGRDTQYF
V gene: TRBV30; clone size: NA; J gene: TRBJ2-3; D gene: TRBD2; CDR3 length: 16; CDR3 DNA: TGTGCCTCCTCAGGGAGCGGGAGGGCCTTACCAGATACGCAGTATTTT; CDR3 protein: CASSGSGRALPDTQYF
V gene: TRBV27; clone size: NA; J gene: TRBJ2-1; D gene: TRBD1; CDR3 length: 18; CDR3 DNA: TGTGCCAGCAGTTTATACTTCCCCCCCGGACAGGGTAACAATGAGCAGTTCTTC; CDR3 protein: CASSLYFPPGQGNNEQFF
V gene: TRBV13; clone size: NA; J gene: TRBJ2-7; D gene: NA; CDR3 length: 14; CDR3 DNA: TGTGCCAGCACTTGGGCAGACGGAACCTACGAGCAGTACTTC; CDR3 protein: CASTWADGTYEQYF
V gene: TRBV7-2; clone size: NA; J gene: TRBJ2-7; D gene: NA; CDR3 length: 16; CDR3 DNA: TGTGCCAGCAGCTTAGTACTGGCATCCCCCTCATACGAGCAGTACTTC; CDR3 protein: CASSLVLASPSYEQYF
V gene: TRBV28; clone size: few; J gene: TRBJ1-5; D gene: NA; CDR3 length: 14; CDR3 DNA: TGTGCCAGCAGTAGAGGACAGATAAATCAGCCCCAGCATTTT; CDR3 protein: CASSRGQINQPQHF
V gene: TRBV5-6; clone size: NA; J gene: TRBJ2-1; D gene: NA; CDR3 length: 17; CDR3 DNA: TGTGCCAGCAGCTTGTGGCTGGGCTCCAACACGTACAATGAGCAGTTCTTC; CDR3 protein: CASSLWLGSNTYNEQFF
V gene: TRBV9; clone size: NA; J gene: TRBJ1-4; D gene: NA; CDR3 length: 15; CDR3 DNA: TGTGCCAGCAGCAAAGGGGGGGCGAATAATGAAAAACTGTTTTTT; CDR3 protein: CASSKGGANNEKLFF